This entry features one T cell receptor beta chain sequence. The read stops 3 residues short of the end of the CDR3; the missing end is completed from the germline J gene. Clones were sequenced by immunoSEQ multiplex PCR, and TCRdb holds only the in-frame ones, with some missing. The sample table sets out tens of thousands of clones. This entry is derived from a study of T cells in women clearing cervical HPV infection. In the study overall: Controls were women whose single incident HPV16 infection cleared within 12 months without precancer or cancer. Blood came at first lesion visit for cases, post-clearance for controls. HLA type stays a possible confounder, typing being limited.

Germline V gives CDR1 SGHRS, CDR2 YFSETQ. This CDR3 has 18 residues. V shed 0 bases and J shed 7 bases, with 20 bases lying between them. This sequence originates from a woman between 18 and 75 years old with a cervical HPV16 infection that either progressed to CIN3+ or cleared (not recorded which). The source material was blood buffy coat. The chain couples TRBV5-1 to TRBJ1-6; D is uncertain. CDR3 bases read: TGCGCCAGCAGCTTGGTGGGGTCAGGCGGGTTGTTGAATTCACCC. Amino acid sequence: CASSLVGSGGLLNSP. The full CDR3 protein is CASSLVGSGGLLNSPLHF.